The 8 T cell receptor beta chains listed next were all sequenced from one sample in a study of blood T cells in healthy people across ages (dated by TCRdb to the mid-2010s). The library was made by 5' RACE. Instrument on record: Illumina HiSeq 2500. A second about 7 to 12 cycle PCR used a sample-barcoded 5' primer and a J-beta primer mix. TCRdb reanalyzed the raw reads on its own, using fastp at Q25 for trimming and MiXCR for clone calling, and kept in-frame beta chains. Rows with a matching CDR3 protein are joined into one entry that keeps the most common DNA and genes. The sample yields some 1.5 million distinct CDR3 sequences; 35% to 45% were counted once. The ten largest clones add up to roughly 3.7% of the sample. Sequencing was performed on blood. Every receptor here comes from a woman aged 18 to 35 in good health.

The genes are TRBV20-1 and TRBJ1-2, with D uncertain. This CDR3 spans 8 amino acids. Germline V CDR1 and CDR2: DFQATT, SNEGSKA (reference sequence). Trimming stripped 4 bases from V and 10 bases from J, with 4 bases between. The DNA of the CDR3 is TGCAGTGCTAAGGACTACACCTTC. Its protein is CSAKDYTF.

Details on this clonotype: One end of the junction varies from germline; a read error may be responsible. The chain uses TRBV29-1 and TRBJ2-7, with 12 bases that match TRBD2. The length of the CDR3 is 17 residues. Looked up from germline, CDR1 is SQVTM and CDR2 is ANQGSEA. The CDR3 loop reads CSDETSGRSSKAYEQYF. The CDR3 bases are TGCAGCGATGAAACTAGCGGGAGGAGCAGTAAGGCCTACGAGCAGTACTTC.

The CDR3 nucleotides are TGTGCCAGCAGCCAAGACCCAACTAGCGGGAGTCCCTACGAGCAGTACTTC. Its translation: CASSQDPTSGSPYEQYF. The rearrangement links TRBV3-1 to TRBJ2-4, with TRBD2 matching over 11 bases. The DNA matches TRBJ2-7 better at its end, which makes the J call doubtful. Germline CDR1 LGHDT, CDR2 YNNKEL (reference sequence). CDR3 length equals 17 residues.

CDR3 sequence: CSVMTGSEAFF. For the CDR3, the DNA is TGCAGCGTTATGACAGGTTCTGAAGCTTTCTTT. V is TRBV29-1 and J is TRBJ1-1, with D possibly TRBD1 on 6 matching bases. V dropped 5 bases and J dropped 6 bases, with 10 bases sitting between them. Germline lookup yields CDR1 SQVTM and CDR2 ANQGSEA. The length of the CDR3 is 11 residues.

The chain carries TRBV2 and TRBJ1-5; no definite D call. Germline CDR1 is SNHLY and CDR2 is FYNNEI. CDR3 size: 16 residues. Trimming pared 3 bases from V and 0 bases from J, leaving 12 bases between. The DNA for the CDR3 is TGTGCCAGCAGTGATCGGGCCGTCCATAGCAATCAGCCCCAGCATTTT. This codes for CASSDRAVHSNQPQHF.

V and J are TRBV12-3 or TRBV12-4 and TRBJ1-4; unclear D gene. The germline V and J ends were trimmed by 5 bases and 8 bases, with 15 bases remaining between them. This CDR3 has 14 residues. CDR3 nucleotides: TGTGCCAGCAGTGTGGAGGACGGACTAGAAAAACTGTTTTTT. Translating gives CASSVEDGLEKLFF.

On this clonotype itself: A read error may explain this, as a much larger clone is one base away. The rearrangement joins TRBV7-2 to TRBJ2-7; no clear D. The CDR3 runs to 13 residues. The germline gives CDR1 SGHTA, CDR2 FQGNSA. The V gene lost 1 base and the J gene lost 7 bases, with 11 bases spanning the gap. CDR3 nucleotide sequence: TGTGCCAGCAGCTTAGTTCTAGTCAATGAGCAGTACTTC. Translation: CASSLVLVNEQYF.

Concerning this clonotype itself: A much larger clone sits a single nucleotide away, making a read error possible. The rearrangement links TRBV12-3 or TRBV12-4 to TRBJ2-7; D is unclear. There are 12 residues in the CDR3. The CDR3 protein is CAGSQSRYEQYF. CDR3 in DNA: TGTGCCGGCAGTCAGTCCCGATACGAGCAGTACTTC.